The entry that follows covers one T cell receptor (beta chain) sequence. Its target is unknown. The sample's treatment: roughly ten-day PBMC culture with coronavirus spike peptide pools or control peptides (ViraFEST assay). V was clipped by 5 bases and J by 6 bases, with 23 bases between them. The CDR3 extends over 16 amino acids. In germline, CDR1 is ENHRY, CDR2 SYGVKD. These data come from a study of vaccination and CD4 T cells after COVID-19. Oncomine TCR Beta short-read sequencing was applied to DNA from cultured CD4+ T cells. TCRdb reanalysed the PCR reads using MiXCR and keeps one entry per CDR3 protein. The sample consists of thousands of distinct CDR3 sequences, roughly 50% of them appearing once.

The sequenced sample consisted of CD4+ T cells from blood, cultured in vitro. This chain uses TRBV10-3 with TRBJ2-7; the D gene is possibly TRBD2 (6 bases). The TCR sequence derives from a human donor who had recovered from COVID-19. The CDR3 DNA sequence: TGTGCCATCAGTCTCTACCCCGGGACTTTGCCTGTCGAGCAGTACTTC. This encodes CAISLYPGTLPVEQYF.